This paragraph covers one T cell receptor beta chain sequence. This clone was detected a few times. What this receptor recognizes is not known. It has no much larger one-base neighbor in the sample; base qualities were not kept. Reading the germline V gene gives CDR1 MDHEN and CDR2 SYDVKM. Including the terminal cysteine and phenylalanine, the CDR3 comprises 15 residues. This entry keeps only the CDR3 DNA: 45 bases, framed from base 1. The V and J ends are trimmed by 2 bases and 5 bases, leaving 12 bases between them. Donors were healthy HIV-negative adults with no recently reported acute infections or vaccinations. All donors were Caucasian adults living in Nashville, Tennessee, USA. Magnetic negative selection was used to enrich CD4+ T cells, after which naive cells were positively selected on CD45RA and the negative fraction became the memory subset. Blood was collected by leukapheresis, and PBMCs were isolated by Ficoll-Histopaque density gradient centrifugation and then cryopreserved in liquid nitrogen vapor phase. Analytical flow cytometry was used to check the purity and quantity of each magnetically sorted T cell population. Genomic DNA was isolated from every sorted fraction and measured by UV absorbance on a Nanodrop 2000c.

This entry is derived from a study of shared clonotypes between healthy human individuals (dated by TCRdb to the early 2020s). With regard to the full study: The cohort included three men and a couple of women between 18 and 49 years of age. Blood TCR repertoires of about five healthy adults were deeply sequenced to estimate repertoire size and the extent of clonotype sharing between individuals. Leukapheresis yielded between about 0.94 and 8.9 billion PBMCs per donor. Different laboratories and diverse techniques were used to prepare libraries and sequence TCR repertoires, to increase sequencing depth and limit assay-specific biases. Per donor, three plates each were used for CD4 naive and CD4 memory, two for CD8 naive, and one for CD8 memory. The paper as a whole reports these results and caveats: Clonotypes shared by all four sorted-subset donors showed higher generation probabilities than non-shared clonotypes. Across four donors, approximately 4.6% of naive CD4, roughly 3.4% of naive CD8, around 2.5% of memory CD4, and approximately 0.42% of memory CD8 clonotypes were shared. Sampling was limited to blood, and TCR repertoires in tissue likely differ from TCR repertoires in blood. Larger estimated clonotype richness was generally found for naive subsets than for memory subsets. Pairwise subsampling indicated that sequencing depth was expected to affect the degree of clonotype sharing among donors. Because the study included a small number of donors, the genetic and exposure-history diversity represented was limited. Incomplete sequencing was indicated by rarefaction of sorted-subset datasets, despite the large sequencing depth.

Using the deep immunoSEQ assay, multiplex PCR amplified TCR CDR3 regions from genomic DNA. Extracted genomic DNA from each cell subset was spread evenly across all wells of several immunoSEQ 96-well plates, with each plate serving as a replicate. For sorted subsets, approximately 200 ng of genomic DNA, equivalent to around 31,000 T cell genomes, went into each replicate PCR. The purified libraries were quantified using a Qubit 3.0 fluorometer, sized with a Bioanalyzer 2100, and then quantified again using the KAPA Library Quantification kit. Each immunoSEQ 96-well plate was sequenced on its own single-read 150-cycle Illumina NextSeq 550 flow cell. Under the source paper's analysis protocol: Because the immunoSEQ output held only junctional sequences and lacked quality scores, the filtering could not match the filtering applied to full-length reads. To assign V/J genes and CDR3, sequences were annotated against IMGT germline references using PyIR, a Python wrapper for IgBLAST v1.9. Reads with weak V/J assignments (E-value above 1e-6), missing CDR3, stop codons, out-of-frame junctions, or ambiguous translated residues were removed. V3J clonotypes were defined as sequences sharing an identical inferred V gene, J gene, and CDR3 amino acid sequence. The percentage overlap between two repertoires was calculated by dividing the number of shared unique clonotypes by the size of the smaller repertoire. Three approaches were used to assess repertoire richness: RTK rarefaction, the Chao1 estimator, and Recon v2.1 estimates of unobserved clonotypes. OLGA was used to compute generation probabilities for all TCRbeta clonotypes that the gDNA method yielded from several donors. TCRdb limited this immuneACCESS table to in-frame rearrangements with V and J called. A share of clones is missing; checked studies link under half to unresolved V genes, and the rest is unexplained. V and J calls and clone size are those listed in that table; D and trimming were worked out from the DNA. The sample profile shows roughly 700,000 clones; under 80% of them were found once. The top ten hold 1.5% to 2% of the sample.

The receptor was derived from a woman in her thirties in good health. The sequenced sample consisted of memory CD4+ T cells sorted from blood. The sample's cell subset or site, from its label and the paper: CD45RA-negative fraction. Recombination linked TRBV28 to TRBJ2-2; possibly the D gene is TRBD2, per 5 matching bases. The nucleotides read TGTGCCAGCAGTTTACTACCGGGAACGACCGGGGAGCTGTTTTTT. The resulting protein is CASSLLPGTTGELFF.